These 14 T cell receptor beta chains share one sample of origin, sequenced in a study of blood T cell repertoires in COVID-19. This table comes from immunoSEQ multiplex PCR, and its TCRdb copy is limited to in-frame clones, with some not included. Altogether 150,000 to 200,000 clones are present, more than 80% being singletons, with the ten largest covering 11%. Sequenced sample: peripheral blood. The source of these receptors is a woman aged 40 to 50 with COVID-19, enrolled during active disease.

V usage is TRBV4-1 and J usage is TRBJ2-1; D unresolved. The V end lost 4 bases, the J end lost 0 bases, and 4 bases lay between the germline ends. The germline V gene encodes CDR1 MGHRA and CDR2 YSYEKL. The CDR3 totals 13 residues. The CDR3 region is CASSLISYNEQFF. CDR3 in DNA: TGCGCCAGCAGCCTCATCTCCTACAATGAGCAGTTCTTC.

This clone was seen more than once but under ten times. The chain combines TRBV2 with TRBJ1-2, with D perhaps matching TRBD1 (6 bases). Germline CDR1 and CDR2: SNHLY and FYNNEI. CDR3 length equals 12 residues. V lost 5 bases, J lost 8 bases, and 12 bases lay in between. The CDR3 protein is CASSLGTRGYTF. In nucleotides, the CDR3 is TGTGCCAGCAGTTTGGGGACAAGGGGCTACACCTTC.

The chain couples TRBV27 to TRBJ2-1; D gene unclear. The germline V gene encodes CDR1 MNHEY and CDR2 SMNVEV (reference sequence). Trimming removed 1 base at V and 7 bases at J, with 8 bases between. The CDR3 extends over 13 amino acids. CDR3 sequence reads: CASSLLYSNEQFF. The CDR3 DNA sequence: TGTGCCAGCAGTTTATTATACTCGAATGAGCAGTTCTTC.

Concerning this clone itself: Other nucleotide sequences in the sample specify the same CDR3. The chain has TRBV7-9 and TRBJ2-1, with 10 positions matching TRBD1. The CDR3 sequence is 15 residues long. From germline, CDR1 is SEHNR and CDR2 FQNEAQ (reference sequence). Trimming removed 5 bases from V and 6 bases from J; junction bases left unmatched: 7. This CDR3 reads CASSLTGTGVNEQFF. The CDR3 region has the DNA TGTGCCAGCAGCCTCACCGGGACAGGGGTCAATGAGCAGTTCTTC.

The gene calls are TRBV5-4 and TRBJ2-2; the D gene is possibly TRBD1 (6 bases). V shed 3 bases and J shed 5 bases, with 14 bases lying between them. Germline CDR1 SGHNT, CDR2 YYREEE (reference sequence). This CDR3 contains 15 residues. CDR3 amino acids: CASSSGTLTTGELFF. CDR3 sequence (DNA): TGTGCCAGCAGCTCCGGGACACTCACGACCGGGGAGCTGTTTTTT.

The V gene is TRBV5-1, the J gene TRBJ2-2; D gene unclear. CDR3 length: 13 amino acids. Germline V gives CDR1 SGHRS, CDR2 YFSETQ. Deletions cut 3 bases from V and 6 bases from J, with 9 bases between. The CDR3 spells CASSSIEAGELFF. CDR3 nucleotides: TGCGCCAGCAGCTCGATTGAGGCCGGGGAGCTGTTTTTT. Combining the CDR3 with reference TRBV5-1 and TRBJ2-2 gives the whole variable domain KAGVTQTPRYLIKTRGQQVTLSCSPISGHRSVSWYQQTPGQGLQFLFEYFSETQRNKGNFPGRFSGRQFSNSRSEMNVSTLELGDSALYLCASSSIEAGELFFGEGSRLTVL.

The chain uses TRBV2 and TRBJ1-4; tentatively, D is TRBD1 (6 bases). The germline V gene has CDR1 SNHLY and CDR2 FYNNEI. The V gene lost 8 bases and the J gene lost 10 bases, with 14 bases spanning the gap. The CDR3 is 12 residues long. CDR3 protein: CASQMGGAKLFF. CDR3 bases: TGTGCCAGCCAGATGGGGGGGGCAAAACTGTTTTTT. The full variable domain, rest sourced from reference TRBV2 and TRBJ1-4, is EPEVTQTPSHQVTQMGQEVILRCVPISNHLYFYWYRQILGQKVEFLVSFYNNEISEKSEIFDDQFSVERPDGSNFTLKIRSTKLEDSAMYFCASQMGGAKLFFGSGTQLSVL.

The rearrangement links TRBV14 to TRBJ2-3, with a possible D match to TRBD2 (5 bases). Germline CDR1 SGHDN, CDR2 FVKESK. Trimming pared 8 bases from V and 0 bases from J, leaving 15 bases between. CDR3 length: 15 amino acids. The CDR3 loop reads CASSGFGESTDTQYF. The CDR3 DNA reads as TGTGCCAGCTCCGGGTTCGGGGAGAGCACAGATACGCAGTATTTT.

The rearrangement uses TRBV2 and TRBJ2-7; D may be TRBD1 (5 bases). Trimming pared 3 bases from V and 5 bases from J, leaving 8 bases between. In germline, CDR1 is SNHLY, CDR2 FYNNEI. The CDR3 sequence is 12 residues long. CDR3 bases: TGTGCCAGCAGTGAGCCAGGGAACGAGCAGTACGTC. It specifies CASSEPGNEQYV.

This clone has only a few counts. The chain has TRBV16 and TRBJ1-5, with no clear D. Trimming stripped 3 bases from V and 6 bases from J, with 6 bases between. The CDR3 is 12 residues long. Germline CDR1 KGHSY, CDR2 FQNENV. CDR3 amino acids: CASSQGAQPQHF. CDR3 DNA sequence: TGTGCCAGCAGCCAGGGAGCTCAGCCCCAGCATTTT.

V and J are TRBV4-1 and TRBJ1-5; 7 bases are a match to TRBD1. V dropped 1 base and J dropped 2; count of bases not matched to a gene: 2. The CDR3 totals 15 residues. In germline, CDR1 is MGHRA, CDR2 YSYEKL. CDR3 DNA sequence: TGCGCCAGCAGCCAAGTCGACAGGGGCAATCAGCCCCAGCATTTT. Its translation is CASSQVDRGNQPQHF.

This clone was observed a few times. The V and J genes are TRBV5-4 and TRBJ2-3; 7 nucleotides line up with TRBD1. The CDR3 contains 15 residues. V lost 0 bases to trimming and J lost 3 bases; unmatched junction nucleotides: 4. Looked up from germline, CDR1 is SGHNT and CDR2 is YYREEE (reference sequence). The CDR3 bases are TGTGCCAGCAGCTTGGCCGCAGGGGGTACAGATACGCAGTATTTT. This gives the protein CASSLAAGGTDTQYF.

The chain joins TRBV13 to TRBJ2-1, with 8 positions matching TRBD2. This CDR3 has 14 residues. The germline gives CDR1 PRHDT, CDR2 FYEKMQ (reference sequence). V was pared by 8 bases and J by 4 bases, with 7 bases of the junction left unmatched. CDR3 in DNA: TGTGCCAGCTTTAGCGGGAACAGATACAATGAGCAGTTCTTC. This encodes CASFSGNRYNEQFF.

The CDR3, as DNA: TGTGCCAGCAGTTTCTGGTCTAGCGGTAGGAATGAGCAGTTCTTC. Protein sequence: CASSFWSSGRNEQFF. The chain carries TRBV28 and TRBJ2-1; 7 positions match TRBD2. Germline assignment: CDR1 MDHEN and CDR2 SYDVKM. The CDR3 totals 15 residues. J was trimmed by 7 bases and V by 3 bases; bases with no gene match: 9.